The following is a TCR beta chain sequence with its context. The antigen is unknown. The V segment lost 4 bases and the J segment 4 bases; nucleotides outside the gene matches: 20. The germline V gene has CDR1 MDHEN and CDR2 SYDVKM. This CDR3 contains 19 residues. The data were taken from a study of shared clonotypes between healthy human individuals. General study findings and limits: Generation of non-shared clonotypes was less probable than generation of clonotypes shared by all four donors. The authors sampled blood alone, and tissue repertoires likely differ. Rarefaction demonstrated incomplete sorted-subset sequencing despite large depth.

Study donors comprised healthy, HIV-negative adults devoid of recent acute infection or vaccination. Profiling relied on immunoSEQ multiplex PCR, and the TCRdb table lists in-frame clones only, not all of them. The table records around 1,000,000 clones, 60% to 85% of them present only once. The sequence was collected from a man between 18 and 35 years old in good health. Some clones in this sample may be carry-over from other donors' samples. The sample taken for sequencing was memory CD4+ T cells from PBMCs. Subset specified: CD45RA-negative fraction. The gene calls are TRBV28 and TRBJ1-2, with TRBD1 identical over 8 bases. CDR3 sequence (DNA): TGTGCCAGCAGTTCCCCGACCCGGGGCAGGGGCGACAGGGGCTATGGCTACACCTTC. Amino acid sequence: CASSSPTRGRGDRGYGYTF.